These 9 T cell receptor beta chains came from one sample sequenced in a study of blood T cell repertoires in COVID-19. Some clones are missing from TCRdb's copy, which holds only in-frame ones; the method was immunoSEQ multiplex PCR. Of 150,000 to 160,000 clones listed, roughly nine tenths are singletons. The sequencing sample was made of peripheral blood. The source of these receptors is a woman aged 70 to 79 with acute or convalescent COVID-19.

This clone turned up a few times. Here the CDR3 reads CASSSARRKAFF. CDR3 nucleotides: TGTGCCAGCAGTTCGGCCAGGCGCAAAGCTTTCTTT. The gene calls are TRBV28 and TRBJ1-1; D gene ambiguous. The CDR3 spans 12 residues. V was trimmed by 4 bases and J by 9 bases, leaving 12 bases between them. Germline V gene lookup returns CDR1 MDHEN and CDR2 SYDVKM.

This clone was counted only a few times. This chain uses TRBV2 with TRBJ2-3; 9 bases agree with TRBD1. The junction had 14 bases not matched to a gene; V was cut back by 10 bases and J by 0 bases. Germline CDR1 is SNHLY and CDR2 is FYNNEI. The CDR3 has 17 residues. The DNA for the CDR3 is TGTGCCATCGCGCAGGGACAGGGATATCCTAGCACAGATACGCAGTATTTT. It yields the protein CAIAQGQGYPSTDTQYF.

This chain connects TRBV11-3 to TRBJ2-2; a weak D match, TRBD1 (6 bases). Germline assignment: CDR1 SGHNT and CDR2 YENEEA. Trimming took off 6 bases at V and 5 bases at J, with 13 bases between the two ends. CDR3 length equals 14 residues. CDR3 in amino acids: CASRDRGGTGELFF. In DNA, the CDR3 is TGTGCCAGCAGGGACAGAGGAGGAACCGGGGAGCTGTTTTTT.

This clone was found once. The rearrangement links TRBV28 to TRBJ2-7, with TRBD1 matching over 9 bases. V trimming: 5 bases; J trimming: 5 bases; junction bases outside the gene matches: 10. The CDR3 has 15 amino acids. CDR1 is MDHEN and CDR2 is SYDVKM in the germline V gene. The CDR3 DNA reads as TGTGCCAGCAGTCCCGGGACAGGGCGCTTCCACGAGCAGTACGTC. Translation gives CASSPGTGRFHEQYV.

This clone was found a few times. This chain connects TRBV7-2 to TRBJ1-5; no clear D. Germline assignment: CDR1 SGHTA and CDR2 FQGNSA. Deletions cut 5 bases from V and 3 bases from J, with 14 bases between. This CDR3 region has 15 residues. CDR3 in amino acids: CASSVRERANQPQHF. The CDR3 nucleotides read TGTGCCAGCAGCGTGCGGGAGAGGGCCAATCAGCCCCAGCATTTT.

The CDR3 here is CASSQRQGRRYEQYV. In DNA, the CDR3 is TGTGCCAGCAGTCAACGACAGGGTCGGCGCTACGAGCAGTACGTC. The V gene is TRBV28, the J gene TRBJ2-7, with 7 bases that match TRBD1. Germline V gene data show CDR1 as MDHEN and CDR2 as SYDVKM. The CDR3 is made up of 15 amino acids. With V trimmed by 5 bases and J by 3 bases, 10 bases remained unmatched.

As DNA, the CDR3 is TGTGCCAGCAGTGGAGCAGGGAGATCCTACAATGAGCAGTTCTTC. It specifies CASSGAGRSYNEQFF. The rearrangement joins TRBV6-1 to TRBJ2-1; D possibly matches TRBD1 or TRBD2 (5 bases each). The CDR3 loop spans 15 amino acids. Trimming cost V 4 bases and J 1 base, with 11 bases left between them. Germline V gene sequence: CDR1 MNHNS, CDR2 SASEGT.

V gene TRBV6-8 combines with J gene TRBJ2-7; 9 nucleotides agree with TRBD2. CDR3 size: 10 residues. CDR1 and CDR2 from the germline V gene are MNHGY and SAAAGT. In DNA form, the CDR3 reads TGTGCCAGAAAGCGGGGGGCAGGGAGCGTC. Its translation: CARKRGAGSV.

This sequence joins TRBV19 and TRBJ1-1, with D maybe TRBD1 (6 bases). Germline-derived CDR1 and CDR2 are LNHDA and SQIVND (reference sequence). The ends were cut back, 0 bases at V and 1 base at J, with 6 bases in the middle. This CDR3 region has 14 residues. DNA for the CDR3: TGTGCCAGTAGTATAGAGGGACAGAACACTGAAGCTTTCTTT. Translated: CASSIEGQNTEAFF.